The 5 T cell receptor beta chains listed next were all sequenced from one sample in a study of a mutant IDH1 vaccine in newly diagnosed glioma. Antigens of these TCRs are unknown. As to time point: week 11, during vaccination. Doses comprised 300 ug of mutant IDH1 20-mer peptide each, plus topical imiquimod. TCRdb's table, derived via immunoSEQ multiplex PCR, lists solely in-frame clones and lacks some. Among roughly 62,000 clones listed, around 91% were seen once. The starting material was PBMCs, obtained from a glioma patient whose treatment included an IDH1 peptide vaccine. The receptor source for this set is a man in his forties with glioma.

The V gene is TRBV28, the J gene TRBJ2-7, with TRBD1 identical over 7 bases. CDR3 size: 15 residues. With 6 bases clipped from V and 2 bases from J, the junction kept 10 bases outside the gene matches. From germline, CDR1 is MDHEN and CDR2 SYDVKM. CDR3 region: CASSPNSDRAYEQYF. The DNA for the CDR3 is TGTGCCAGCAGCCCGAACTCTGACAGGGCCTACGAGCAGTACTTC.

This clone occurred a few times. This chain uses TRBV6-5 with TRBJ1-2; D call uncertain. The CDR3 is 15 residues long. V was cut by 2 bases and J by 4 bases, with 14 bases left in between. Germline CDR1 MNHEY, CDR2 SVGAGI. For the CDR3, the DNA is TGTGCCAGCAGTTACATGCAGGCAAACCGCTATGGCTACACCTTC. Protein: CASSYMQANRYGYTF.

The chain is built from TRBV18 and TRBJ1-2; 8 nucleotides agree with TRBD1. The CDR3 spans 15 residues. Germline assignment: CDR1 KGHSH and CDR2 LQKENI. V shed 3 bases, J shed 2 bases, and the junction held 5 bases outside the gene matches. The CDR3 reads CASSPAGQANYGYTF. CDR3 coding DNA: TGTGCCAGCTCACCGGCGGGACAGGCAAACTATGGCTACACCTTC.

This chain links TRBV18 with TRBJ2-7; a weak D match, TRBD1 (6 bases). The germline V gene encodes CDR1 KGHSH and CDR2 LQKENI. This CDR3 contains 13 residues. V was cut by 5 bases and J by 7 bases, with 15 bases left in between. The CDR3 sequence: CASSAQQGQEQYV. DNA of the CDR3: TGTGCCAGCTCAGCCCAACAGGGCCAAGAGCAGTACGTC.

This clone is labeled medium-sized. The DNA of the CDR3 is TGCAGCGTTGAACAAAACACGGAAGAGACCCAGTACTTC. Protein sequence: CSVEQNTEETQYF. This chain uses TRBV29-1 with TRBJ2-5, with D unclear. V was clipped by 2 bases and J by 3 bases, with 10 bases between them. This CDR3 spans 13 amino acids. Germline CDR1 SQVTM, CDR2 ANQGSEA.